Detailed here is one T cell receptor (beta chain). As yet, its antigen is unknown. Germline V gives CDR1 SQVTM, CDR2 ANQGSEA. Trimming removed 6 bases from V and 3 bases from J; junction bases left unmatched: 11. The CDR3 totals 15 residues. The data stem from a study of T cell repertoires in cytomegalovirus infection. Study-level findings and limits: Dominating the ex vivo response were TCR beta clonotypes that were CMV-specific and HLA-C-restricted.

TCRdb fed the reads into MiXCR, producing one record per CDR3 protein. Of fewer than 900,000 distinct CDR3 sequences in the sample, almost 30% were seen once. The TCR originated in a human donor in good health (CMV status not recorded). Some clones in this sample may be carry-over from other donors' samples. The sequencing here drew on cultured CD8+ T cells from PBMCs, taken from culture after CMV antigen stimulation. The chain carries TRBV29-1 and TRBJ2-7; 10 bases are a match to TRBD2. CDR3 DNA sequence: TGCAGCGTCCTAACGATACTAGCGGGGTTCTACGAGCAGTACTTC. It is translated as CSVLTILAGFYEQYF.